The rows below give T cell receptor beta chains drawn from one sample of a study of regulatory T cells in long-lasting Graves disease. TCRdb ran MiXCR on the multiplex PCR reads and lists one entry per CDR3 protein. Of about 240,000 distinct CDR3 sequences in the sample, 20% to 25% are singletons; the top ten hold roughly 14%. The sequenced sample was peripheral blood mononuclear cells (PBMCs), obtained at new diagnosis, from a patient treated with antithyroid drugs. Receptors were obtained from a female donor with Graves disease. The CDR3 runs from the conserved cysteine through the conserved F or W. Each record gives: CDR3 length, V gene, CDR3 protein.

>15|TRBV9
CASSVVGQGRDGYTF
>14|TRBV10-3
CASTGFRLTDTQYF
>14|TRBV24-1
CATSRSSSNNEQFF
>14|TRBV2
CASSYGTGKDTQYF
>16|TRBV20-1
CSARDRIREANYGYTF
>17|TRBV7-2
CASSLIPHSQNNSPLHF
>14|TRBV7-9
CASSELQGGAEQFF
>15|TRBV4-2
CASSQDEGSPQPQHF
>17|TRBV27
CASSSRVYSFQTDTQYF
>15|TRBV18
CASSPPGTAQETQYF
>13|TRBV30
CAWSSGIAETQYF
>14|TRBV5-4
CASSLKGNTGELFF
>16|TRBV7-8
CASSSEVASGANVLTF
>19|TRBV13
CASSHSGTSGGASYNEQFF
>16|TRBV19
CASTPTSGGSTGELFF
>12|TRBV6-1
CASTMTPYEQYF
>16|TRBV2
CASSGPGASGYNEQFF
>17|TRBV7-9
CASSIQSSGRTYNEQFF
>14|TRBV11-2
CASSRGTGKNGYTF
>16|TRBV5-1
CASRPRDRDPYNEQFF
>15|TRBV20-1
CSAREWTSGTREQYF
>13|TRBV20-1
CSARQSGNTEAFF
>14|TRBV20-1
CSASPGTHKETQYF
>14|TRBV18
CASSLGTGDHIQYF
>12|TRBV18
CASSASRDEQFF
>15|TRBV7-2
CASSPRDRGSYEQYF
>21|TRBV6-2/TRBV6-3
CASSYGFGTSGYLSGANVLTF
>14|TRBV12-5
CASVSNRDRAEAFF
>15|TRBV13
CASSLGLAAGDEQFF
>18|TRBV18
CASSPTTRLTSRQETQYF
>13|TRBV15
CATSREFRYGYTF
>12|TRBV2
CASTAGSETQYF
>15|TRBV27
CASSFRAAGTYEQYF
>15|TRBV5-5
CASSAQGGLQETQYF
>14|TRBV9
CASSPRTGSYEQYF
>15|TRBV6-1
CASSDGRGGLAEAFF
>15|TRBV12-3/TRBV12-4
CASRISGRADNEQFF
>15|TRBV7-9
CASIIGGLDTGELFF
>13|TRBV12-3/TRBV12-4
CASRGFGPDTQYF
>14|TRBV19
CASGLQGSEETQYF
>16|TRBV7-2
CASSSKQGFSYNEQFF
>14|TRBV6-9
CASSYPGSSYEQYF
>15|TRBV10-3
CAISGTLAGTDTQYF
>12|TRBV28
CASRPDIYEQYF
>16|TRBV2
CASSDVAVGGSYEQYF
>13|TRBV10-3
CAIQDRMWNIQYF
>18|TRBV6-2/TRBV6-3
CASSYAPPHSGIYNEQFF
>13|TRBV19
CASSGQMQETQYF
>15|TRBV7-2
CASSRGTADYYGYTF